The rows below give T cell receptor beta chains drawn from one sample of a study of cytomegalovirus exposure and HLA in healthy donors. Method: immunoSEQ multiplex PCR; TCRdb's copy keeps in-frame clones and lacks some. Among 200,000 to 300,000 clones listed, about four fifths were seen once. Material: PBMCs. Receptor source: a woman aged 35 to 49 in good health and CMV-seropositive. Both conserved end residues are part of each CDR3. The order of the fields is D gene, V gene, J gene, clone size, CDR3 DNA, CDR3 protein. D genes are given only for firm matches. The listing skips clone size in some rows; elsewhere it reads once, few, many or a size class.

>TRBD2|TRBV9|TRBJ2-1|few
TGTGCCAGCAGCGTAGGACTAGCGGCGACATCCTACAATGAGCAGTTCTTC
CASSVGLAATSYNEQFF
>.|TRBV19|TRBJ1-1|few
TGTGCCACAAGGGGGTGGCGGGACACTGAAGCTTTCTTT
CATRGWRDTEAFF
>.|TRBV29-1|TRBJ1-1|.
TGCAGCGTTGAACGAACAGGGAACACTGAAGCTTTCTTT
CSVERTGNTEAFF
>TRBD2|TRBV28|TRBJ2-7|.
TGTGCCAGCACCCCGACTAGCGGGAGAGTTTCCTACGAGCAGTACTTC
CASTPTSGRVSYEQYF
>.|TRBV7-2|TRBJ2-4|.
TGTGCCAGCAGCTTAGTTTTTGGCCTGGGGGCCCGACCCAAAAACATTCAGTACTTC
CASSLVFGLGARPKNIQYF
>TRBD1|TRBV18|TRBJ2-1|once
TGTGCCAGCTCACCTCGGTATGGACAGGGGGGCGATGAGCAGTTCTTC
CASSPRYGQGGDEQFF
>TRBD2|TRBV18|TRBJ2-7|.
TGTGCCAGCTCACCCCAGGGACTAGCGGGATCTCGGGGGTCCTACGAGCAGTACTTC
CASSPQGLAGSRGSYEQYF
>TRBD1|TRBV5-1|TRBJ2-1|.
TGCGCCAGCAGCCCCGACAGGGTTCTGAGTGAGCAGTTCTTC
CASSPDRVLSEQFF
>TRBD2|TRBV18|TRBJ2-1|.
TGTGCCAGCTCACCACCCACGGGAGGCTCCTACAATGAGCAGTTCTTC
CASSPPTGGSYNEQFF
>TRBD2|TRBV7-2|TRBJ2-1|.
TGTGCCAGCAGCCGTCGGGCGGGAGTGGTTTACAATGAGCAGTTCTTC
CASSRRAGVVYNEQFF
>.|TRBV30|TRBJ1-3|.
TGTGCCCTTGCGGGGGATTCTGGAAACACCATATATTTT
CALAGDSGNTIYF
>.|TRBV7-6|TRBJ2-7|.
TGTGCCAGCAGCTTAGCGTTGGGAGGAACCTACGAGCAGTACTTC
CASSLALGGTYEQYF
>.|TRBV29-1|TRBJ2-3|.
TGCAGCGTTGAGAGACAGCCCGTAGGAACTAAAGATACGCAGTATTTT
CSVERQPVGTKDTQYF
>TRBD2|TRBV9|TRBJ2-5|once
TGTGCCAGCAGCGAGGGACTAGCGGGAGCCCCAGAGACCCAGTACTTC
CASSEGLAGAPETQYF
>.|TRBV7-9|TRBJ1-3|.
TGTTCCAGCAGCCGGACAGCCTCTGGAAACACCATATATTTT
CSSSRTASGNTIYF
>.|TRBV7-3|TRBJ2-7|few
TGTGCCAGCAGCCTACTAGGACCGCCCTCCTACGAGCAGTACTTC
CASSLLGPPSYEQYF
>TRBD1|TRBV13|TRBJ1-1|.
TGTGCCAGCAGCCAAAACAGGGGACGCACTGAAGCTTTCTTT
CASSQNRGRTEAFF
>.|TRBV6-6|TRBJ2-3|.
TGTGCCAGCAGTTACTCGGCGGGGAGCACAGATACGCAGTATTTT
CASSYSAGSTDTQYF
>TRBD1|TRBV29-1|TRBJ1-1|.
TGCAGCGTTGAAGATCAGGGGACAGGGAACACTGAAGCTTTCTTT
CSVEDQGTGNTEAFF
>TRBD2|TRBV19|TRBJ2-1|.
TGTGCCAGTAGTATCGCGGGAGCCTACAATGAGCAGTTCTTC
CASSIAGAYNEQFF
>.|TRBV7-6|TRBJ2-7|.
TGTGCCAGCAGCCAGACTTTTCTCGGCGAGCAGTACTTC
CASSQTFLGEQYF
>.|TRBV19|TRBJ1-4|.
TGTGCCAGTAGTATCCAGTCAACTAATGAAAAACTGTTTTTT
CASSIQSTNEKLFF
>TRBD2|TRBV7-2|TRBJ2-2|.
TGTGCCAGCAGTCTAGCGGGAGTGGGAGAGGAGCTGTTTTTT
CASSLAGVGEELFF
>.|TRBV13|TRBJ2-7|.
TGTGCCAGCAGCTTAAAGAGACAGGTCTACGAGCAGTACTTC
CASSLKRQVYEQYF
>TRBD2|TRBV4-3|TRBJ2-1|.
TGCGCCAGCAGTCTGGGACTAGCGGACTCATACAATGAGCAGTTCTTC
CASSLGLADSYNEQFF
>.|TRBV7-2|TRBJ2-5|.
TGTGCCAGCAGCTTAAGTCCAGTCCAAGAGACCCAGTACTTC
CASSLSPVQETQYF
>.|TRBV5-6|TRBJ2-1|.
TGTGCCAGCAGCTTGTGGTTACGGTTCTCAGGGGACTACAATGAGCAGTTCTTC
CASSLWLRFSGDYNEQFF
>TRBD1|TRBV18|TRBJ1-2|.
TGTGCCAGCTCACCAAATCAGGGGGATGGCTACACCTTC
CASSPNQGDGYTF
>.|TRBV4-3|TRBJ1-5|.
TGCGCCAGCAGCCAAGATTACTCCGCGGGGCCCCAGCATTTT
CASSQDYSAGPQHF
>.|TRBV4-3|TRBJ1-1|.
TGCGCCAGCAGCCAACTCCACAGTAGAAACACTGAAGCTTTCTTT
CASSQLHSRNTEAFF
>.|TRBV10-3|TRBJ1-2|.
TGTGCCATCAGTGAACGGGAGAGTCGGGGGTTGGGAGGCTACACCTTC
CAISERESRGLGGYTF
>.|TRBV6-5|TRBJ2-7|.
TGTGCCAGCAGTTACAGTACTCTCTCCTACGAGCAGTACTTC
CASSYSTLSYEQYF
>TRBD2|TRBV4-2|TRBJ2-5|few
TGTGCCAGCAGCCCGCTCCTAGCGGGAGAGGGGACCCAAGAGACCCAGTACTTC
CASSPLLAGEGTQETQYF
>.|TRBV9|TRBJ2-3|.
TGTGCCAGCAGCGTAGGCTGGGGCCTCACAGATACGCAGTATTTT
CASSVGWGLTDTQYF
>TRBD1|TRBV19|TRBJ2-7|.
TGTGCCAGTAGTAGAACGGGACAGCCCTACGAGCAGTACTTC
CASSRTGQPYEQYF
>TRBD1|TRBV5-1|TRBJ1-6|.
TGCGCCAGCACTGGGACAGAAAATTCACCCCTCCACTTT
CASTGTENSPLHF
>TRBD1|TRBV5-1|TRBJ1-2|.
TGCGCCAGCAGCTTGGGACAGGGATTAGAATATGGCTACACCTTC
CASSLGQGLEYGYTF
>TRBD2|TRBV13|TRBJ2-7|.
TGTGCCAGCGGGAAGGGGACTAGCTTTAGGCCCTACGAGCAGTACTTC
CASGKGTSFRPYEQYF
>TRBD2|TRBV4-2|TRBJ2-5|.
TGTGCCAGCAGCCCACAACTAGCGGGAGGACTAGAGACCCAGTACTTC
CASSPQLAGGLETQYF
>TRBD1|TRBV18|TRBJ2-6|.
TGTGCCAGCTCACCACCGGGACAGAGCTCTGGGGCCAACGTCCTGACTTTC
CASSPPGQSSGANVLTF
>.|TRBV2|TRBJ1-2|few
TGTGCCAGCCACCCGGACGGCTGGGGCCCTTATGGCTACACCTTC
CASHPDGWGPYGYTF
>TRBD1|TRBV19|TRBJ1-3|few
TGTGCCAGTAAGGAACCCGGGACAGCGGGAAACACCATATATTTT
CASKEPGTAGNTIYF
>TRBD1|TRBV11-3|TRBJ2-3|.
TGTGCCAGCAGCTTTAGGTTGGGACAGGGGGCAAAAGATACGCAGTATTTT
CASSFRLGQGAKDTQYF
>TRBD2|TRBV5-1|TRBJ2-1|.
TGCGCCAGCAGCTCCGGACTAGCGGACTACAATGAGCAGTTCTTC
CASSSGLADYNEQFF
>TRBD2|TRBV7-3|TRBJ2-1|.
TGTGCCAGCAGCCCCAGTCGGGAGGGGTACAATGAGCAGTTCTTC
CASSPSREGYNEQFF
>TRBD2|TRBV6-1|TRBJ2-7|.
TGTGCCAGCAGTGAATTAGGGCCTAGCGGGATCCGGCTTGAGGAGCAGTACTTC
CASSELGPSGIRLEEQYF
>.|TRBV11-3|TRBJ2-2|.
TGTGCCAGCAGATTACTAGCTAACACCGGGGAGCTGTTTTTT
CASRLLANTGELFF
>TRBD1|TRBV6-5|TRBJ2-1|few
TGTGCCAGCAGTTACGTCCTGGGACAGGGGGGCAATGAGCAGTTCTTC
CASSYVLGQGGNEQFF
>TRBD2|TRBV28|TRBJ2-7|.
TGTGCCAGCAGTCCTCCTAGCGGGCCCCCTTCGGGGGAGTACTTC
CASSPPSGPPSGEYF
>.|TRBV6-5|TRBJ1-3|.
TGTGCCAGCAGTTACGCGCGCGGAGGTTCTGGAAACACCATATATTTT
CASSYARGGSGNTIYF
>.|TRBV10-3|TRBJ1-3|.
TGTGCCATCAGCCCAAGAGTACAGGGCGAAGAAAACACCATATATTTT
CAISPRVQGEENTIYF
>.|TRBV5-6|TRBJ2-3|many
TGTGCCAGCAGCTCGACAGATACGCAGTATTTT
CASSSTDTQYF
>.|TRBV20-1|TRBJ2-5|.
TGCAGTGCTAGGGAGGGGGAGACCCAGTACTTC
CSAREGETQYF
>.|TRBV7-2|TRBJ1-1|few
TGTGCCAGCAGACTGACAGGGAACACTGAAGCTTTCTTT
CASRLTGNTEAFF
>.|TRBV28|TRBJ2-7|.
TGTGCCAGCAGTTTCCAGGAGGCCCCACTCAGCTCCTACGAGCAGTACTTC
CASSFQEAPLSSYEQYF